Below, 7 T cell receptor beta chains from the same sample are listed, as sequenced in a study of CD8+CD57+ T cells in acquired aplastic anemia. Genomic DNA templated the TCR beta VDJ and CDR3 profiling. TCRdb called the reads again in MiXCR, with one record for every CDR3 protein. The table lists a few hundred thousand distinct CDR3 sequences, over 60% of them singletons. The sample consisted of sorted CD4+, CD8+, or CD8+CD57+ T cells (not recorded which) from PBMCs. All receptors come from a human donor in good health.

In the case of this clonotype: Mismatch with germline at one junction end may stem from a read error. This chain uses TRBV13 with TRBJ1-2; D uncertain. This CDR3 has 13 residues. Germline V gives CDR1 PRHDT, CDR2 FYEKMQ (reference sequence). CDR3 loop: CASSVGVNYGYTF. As DNA, the CDR3 is TGTGCCAGCAGCGTAGGAGTTAACTATGGCTACACCTTC.

As concerns this clonotype: It is likely a read error, because the conserved phenylalanine at the end of the CDR3 is missing. The DNA is omitted, as the CDR3 cannot be located on it reliably, and the CDR3 follows TCRdb's listing. V gene TRBV19 combines with J gene TRBJ2-5; the table gives TRBD1 as D, unverified against the DNA. The CDR3 has 11 residues if both end residues are counted. CDR1 is LNHDA, CDR2 SQIVND, per germline (reference sequence). This CDR3 is CASRGKETQCS.

CDR3: CASSMRYGDTEAFF. CDR3 coding DNA: TGTGCCAGTAGTATGAGGTACGGGGACACTGAAGCTTTCTTT. This chain connects TRBV19 to TRBJ1-1; no firm D call. The V end lost 3 bases, the J end lost 3 bases, and 11 bases lay between the germline ends. This CDR3 is 14 amino acids long. CDR1 is LNHDA and CDR2 is SQIVND in the germline V gene (reference sequence).

The chain uses TRBV29-1 and TRBJ1-2; a possible D gene is TRBD1 (5 bases). Germline V gene lookup returns CDR1 SQVTM and CDR2 ANQGSEA. The CDR3 totals 13 residues. Trimming removed 4 bases from V and 3 bases from J, with 12 bases in between. The CDR3 is CSVVLEGHYGYTF. The CDR3 region has the DNA TGCAGCGTTGTATTGGAGGGACACTATGGCTACACCTTC.

This clonotype was counted at least ten times. The V call is TRBV19, the J call TRBJ2-7; perhaps TRBD2 as D (5 bases). The ends were cut back, 4 bases at V and 3 bases at J, with 16 bases in the middle. The CDR3 loop spans 15 amino acids. CDR1 LNHDA and CDR2 SQIVND come from the germline V gene (reference sequence). The CDR3 sequence is CASSNKGEGFYEQYF. As DNA, the CDR3 is TGTGCCAGTAGTAACAAGGGAGAAGGGTTCTACGAGCAGTACTTC.

There are a few counts of this clonotype. This chain links TRBV29-1 with TRBJ1-2; D remains unclear. Germline loops: CDR1 SQVTM, CDR2 ANQGSEA. V was cut by 1 base and J by 0 bases, with 6 bases left in between. The CDR3 runs to 13 residues. CDR3 in DNA: TGCAGCGTTGAAGGGGCCCCTAACTATGGCTACACCTTC. Amino acids: CSVEGAPNYGYTF.

This clonotype was seen at least ten times. The gene calls are TRBV5-1 and TRBJ2-7, with no clear D. The CDR3 runs 13 residues. V lost 2 bases, J lost 4 bases, and 10 bases lay in between. From germline, CDR1 is SGHRS and CDR2 YFSETQ. CDR3 loop: CASSFRQSYEQYF. CDR3 sequence (DNA): TGCGCCAGCAGCTTCCGTCAGAGTTACGAGCAGTACTTC. Using reference TRBV5-1 and TRBJ2-7 for the parts outside the CDR3, the full variable domain is KAGVTQTPRYLIKTRGQQVTLSCSPISGHRSVSWYQQTPGQGLQFLFEYFSETQRNKGNFPGRFSGRQFSNSRSEMNVSTLELGDSALYLCASSFRQSYEQYFGPGTRLTVT.